These 7 T cell receptor beta chains were all obtained from the same sample, sequenced in a study of patients and donors after allogeneic stem cell transplantation. TCRdb fed the RT-PCR reads into MiXCR, producing one record per CDR3 protein. The sample holds roughly 30,000 distinct CDR3 sequences; around 6.8% are singletons and the top ten take just under 35%. The sequencing input was blood, either unsorted or a sorted T cell fraction (not recorded which). The origin of the receptors is a human donor who was either an allogeneic HSCT recipient or a stem cell or donor lymphocyte infusion donor (not recorded which). It is not recorded whose cells these are; they may come from a transplant donor.

This clonotype came up many times. V is TRBV10-3 and J is TRBJ2-1; 9 bases are shared with TRBD2. CDR1 is ENHRY, CDR2 SYGVKD, per germline. V lost 10 bases to trimming and J lost 4 bases; unmatched junction nucleotides: 11. This CDR3 contains 15 residues. The CDR3: CASRPGSGSYNEQFF. CDR3 bases: TGTGCCAGCCGCCCGGGTAGCGGGAGTTACAATGAGCAGTTCTTC.

This clonotype was observed many times. This chain joins TRBV18 and TRBJ1-3, with D unresolved. Germline V lookup: CDR1 KGHSH, CDR2 LQKENI. The CDR3 totals 17 residues. V was pared by 0 bases and J by 0 bases, with 12 bases between. The CDR3 loop is CASSPPNRLSSGNTIYF. The CDR3 nucleotides read TGTGCCAGCTCACCACCGAACCGTCTGAGCTCTGGAAACACCATATATTTT.

There are many counts of this clonotype. The rearrangement uses TRBV7-9 and TRBJ1-1; D ambiguous. Deletions cut 1 base from V and 3 bases from J, with 6 bases between. Germline loops: CDR1 SEHNR, CDR2 FQNEAQ (reference sequence). This CDR3 comprises 13 residues. In nucleotides, the CDR3 is TGTGCCAGCAGCTTAGGTGGGGACACTGAAGCTTTCTTT. This codes for CASSLGGDTEAFF.

V and J are TRBV7-9 and TRBJ2-5, with no clear D. Looked up from germline, CDR1 is SEHNR and CDR2 is FQNEAQ (reference sequence). This CDR3 is built from 13 residues. V lost 0 bases, J lost 9 bases, and 11 bases lay in between. CDR3 loop: CASSLAGLDPQYF. The CDR3, as DNA: TGTGCCAGCAGCTTAGCAGGGCTCGACCCCCAGTACTTC.

The table lists this clonotype with many counts. This chain connects TRBV14 to TRBJ2-5; D possibly corresponds to TRBD2 (5 bases). The V end lost 2 bases, the J end lost 4 bases, and 14 bases lay between the germline ends. The length of the CDR3 is 15 residues. CDR1 and CDR2 from the germline V gene are SGHDN and FVKESK. This CDR3 reads CASSQNTEAGETQYF. In DNA form, the CDR3 reads TGTGCCAGCAGCCAAAATACGGAGGCAGGAGAGACCCAGTACTTC.

This clonotype was picked up many times. CDR3 protein: CASSRNTGVITEAFF. CDR3 nucleotide sequence: TGTGCCAGCAGCAGAAATACAGGGGTAATCACTGAAGCTTTCTTT. The J gene is TRBJ1-1, the V gene TRBV12-3 or TRBV12-4; the match to TRBD1 covers 7 bases. The CDR3 length is 15 residues. V lost 6 bases and J lost 4; bases outside the gene matches: 11.

The V call is TRBV6-2 or TRBV6-3, the J call TRBJ2-2; 10 nucleotides align to TRBD2. Germline CDR1 and CDR2: MNHEY and SVGEGT. The trim removed 7 bases at V and 3 bases at J, leaving 2 bases unmatched. CDR3 length equals 14 residues. The CDR3 DNA reads TGTGCCAGCACGCTAGCGGGGGACACCGGGGAGCTGTTTTTT. Encoded protein: CASTLAGDTGELFF.